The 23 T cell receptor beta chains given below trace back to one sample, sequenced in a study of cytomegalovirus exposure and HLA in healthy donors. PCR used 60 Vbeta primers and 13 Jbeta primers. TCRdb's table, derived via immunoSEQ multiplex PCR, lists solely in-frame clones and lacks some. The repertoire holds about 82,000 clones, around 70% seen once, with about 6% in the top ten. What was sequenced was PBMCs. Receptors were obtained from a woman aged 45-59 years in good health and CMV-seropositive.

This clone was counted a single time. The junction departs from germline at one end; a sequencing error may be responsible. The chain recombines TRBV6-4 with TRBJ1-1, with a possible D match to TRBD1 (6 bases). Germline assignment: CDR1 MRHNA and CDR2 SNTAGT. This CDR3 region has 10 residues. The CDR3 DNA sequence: TGTGCCGGCAGGACAGCCGAAGCTTTCTTT. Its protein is CAGRTAEAFF.

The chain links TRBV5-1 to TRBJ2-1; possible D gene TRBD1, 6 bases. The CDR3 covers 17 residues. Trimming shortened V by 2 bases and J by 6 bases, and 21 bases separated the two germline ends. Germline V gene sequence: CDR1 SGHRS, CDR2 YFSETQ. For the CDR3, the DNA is TGCGCCAGCAGCTTAGACAAGAAGGGTGGCAGGGGCAATGAGCAGTTCTTC. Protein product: CASSLDKKGGRGNEQFF.

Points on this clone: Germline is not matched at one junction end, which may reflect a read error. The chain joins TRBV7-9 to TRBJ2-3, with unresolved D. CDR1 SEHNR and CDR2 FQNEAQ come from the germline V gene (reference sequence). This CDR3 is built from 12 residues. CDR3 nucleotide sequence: TGTTCCAGCAGACCTATTGCAGATACGCAGTATTTT. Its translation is CSSRPIADTQYF.

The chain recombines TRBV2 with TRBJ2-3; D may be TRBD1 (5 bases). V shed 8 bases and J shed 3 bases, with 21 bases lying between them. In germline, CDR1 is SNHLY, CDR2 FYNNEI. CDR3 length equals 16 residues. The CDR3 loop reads CASAPLVGPDTDTQYF. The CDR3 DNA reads TGTGCCAGCGCGCCTCTGGTGGGGCCCGATACAGATACGCAGTATTTT.

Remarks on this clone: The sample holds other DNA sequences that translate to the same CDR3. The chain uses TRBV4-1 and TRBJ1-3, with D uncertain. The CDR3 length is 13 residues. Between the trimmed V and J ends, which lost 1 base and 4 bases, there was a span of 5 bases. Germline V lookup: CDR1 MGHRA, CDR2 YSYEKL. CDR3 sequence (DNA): TGCGCCAGCAGCCAAGTACAAGGAAACACCATATATTTT. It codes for CASSQVQGNTIYF.

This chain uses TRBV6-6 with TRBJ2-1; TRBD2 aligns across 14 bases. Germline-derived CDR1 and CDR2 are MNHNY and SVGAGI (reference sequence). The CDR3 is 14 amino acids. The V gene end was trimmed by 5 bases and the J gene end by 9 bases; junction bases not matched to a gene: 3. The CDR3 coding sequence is TGTGCCAGCAGTCAGGGGACTAGCGGGGGTGAGCAGTTCTTC. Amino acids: CASSQGTSGGEQFF.

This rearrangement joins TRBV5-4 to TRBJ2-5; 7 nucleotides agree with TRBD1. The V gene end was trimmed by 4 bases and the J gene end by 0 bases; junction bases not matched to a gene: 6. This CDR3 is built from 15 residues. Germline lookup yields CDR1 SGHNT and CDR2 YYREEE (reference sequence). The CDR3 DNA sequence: TGTGCCAGCAGCCCGGCCGGGACAGACCAAGAGACCCAGTACTTC. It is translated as CASSPAGTDQETQYF.

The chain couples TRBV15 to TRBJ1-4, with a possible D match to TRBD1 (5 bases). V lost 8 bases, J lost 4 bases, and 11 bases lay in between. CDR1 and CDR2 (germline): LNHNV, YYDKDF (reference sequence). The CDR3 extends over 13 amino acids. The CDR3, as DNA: TGTGCCACCTCCCGGGGGGTTAATGAAAAACTGTTTTTT. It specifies CATSRGVNEKLFF.

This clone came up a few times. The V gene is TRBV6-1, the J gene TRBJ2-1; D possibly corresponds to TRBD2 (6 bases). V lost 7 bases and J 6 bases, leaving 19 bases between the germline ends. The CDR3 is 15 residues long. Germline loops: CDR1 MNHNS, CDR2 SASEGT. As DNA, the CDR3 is TGTGCCAGCACCGAAGCAGGCGGGGACCCCAATGAGCAGTTCTTC. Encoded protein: CASTEAGGDPNEQFF.

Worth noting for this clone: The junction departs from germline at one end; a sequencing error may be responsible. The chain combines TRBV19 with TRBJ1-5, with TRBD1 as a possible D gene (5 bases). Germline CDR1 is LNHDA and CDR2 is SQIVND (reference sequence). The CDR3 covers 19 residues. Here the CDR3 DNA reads TGTGCCGGTAGTATTTTGGACAAGGTTTCGGGAGGTGGCAATCAGCCCCAGCATTTT. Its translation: CAGSILDKVSGGGNQPQHF.

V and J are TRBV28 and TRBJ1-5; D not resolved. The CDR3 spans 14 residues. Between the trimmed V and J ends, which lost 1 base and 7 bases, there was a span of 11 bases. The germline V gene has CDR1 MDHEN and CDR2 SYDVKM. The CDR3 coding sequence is TGTGCCAGCAGTTTATTGGGGAGTATACAGCCCCAGCATTTT. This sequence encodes CASSLLGSIQPQHF. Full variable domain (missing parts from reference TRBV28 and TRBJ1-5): DVKVTQSSRYLVKRTGEKVFLECVQDMDHENMFWYRQDPGLGLRLIYFSYDVKMKEKGDIPEGYSVSREKKERFSLILESASTNQTSMYLCASSLLGSIQPQHFGDGTRLSIL.

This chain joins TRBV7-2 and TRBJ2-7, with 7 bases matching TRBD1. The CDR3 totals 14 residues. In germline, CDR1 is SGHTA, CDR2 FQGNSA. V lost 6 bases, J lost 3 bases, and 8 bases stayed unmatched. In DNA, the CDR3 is TGTGCCAGCAGGCTGGACAGGAACATCTACGAGCAGTACTTC. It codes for CASRLDRNIYEQYF.

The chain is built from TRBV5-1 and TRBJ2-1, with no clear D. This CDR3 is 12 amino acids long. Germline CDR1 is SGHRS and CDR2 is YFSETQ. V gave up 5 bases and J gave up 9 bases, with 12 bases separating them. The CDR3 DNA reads TGCGCCAGCAGTGTCGGGTATGGTGAGCAGTTCTTC. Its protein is CASSVGYGEQFF.

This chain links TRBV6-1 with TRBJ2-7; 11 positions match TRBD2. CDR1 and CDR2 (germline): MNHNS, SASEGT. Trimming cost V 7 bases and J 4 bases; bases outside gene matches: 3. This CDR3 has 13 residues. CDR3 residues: CASTSGRRYEQYF. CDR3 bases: TGTGCCAGCACTAGCGGGAGGCGGTACGAGCAGTACTTC.

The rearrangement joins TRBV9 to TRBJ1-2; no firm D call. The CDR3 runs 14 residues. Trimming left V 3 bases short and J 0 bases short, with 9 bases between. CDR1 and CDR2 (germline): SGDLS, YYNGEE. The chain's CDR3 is CASSAGGANYGYTF. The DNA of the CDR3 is TGTGCCAGCAGCGCCGGTGGAGCTAACTATGGCTACACCTTC.

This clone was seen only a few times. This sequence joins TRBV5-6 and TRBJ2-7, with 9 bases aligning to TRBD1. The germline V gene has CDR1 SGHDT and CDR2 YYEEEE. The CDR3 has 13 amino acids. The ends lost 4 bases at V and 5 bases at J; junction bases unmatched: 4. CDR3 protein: CASSRQGVNEQYF. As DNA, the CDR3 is TGTGCCAGCAGCAGACAGGGGGTCAACGAGCAGTACTTC.

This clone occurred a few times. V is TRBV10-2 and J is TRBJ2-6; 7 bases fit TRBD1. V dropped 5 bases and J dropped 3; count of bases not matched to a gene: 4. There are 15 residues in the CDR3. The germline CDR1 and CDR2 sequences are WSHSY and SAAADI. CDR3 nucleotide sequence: TGCGCCAGCAGTCTTACAGGGGATGGGGCCAACGTCCTGACTTTC. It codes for CASSLTGDGANVLTF.

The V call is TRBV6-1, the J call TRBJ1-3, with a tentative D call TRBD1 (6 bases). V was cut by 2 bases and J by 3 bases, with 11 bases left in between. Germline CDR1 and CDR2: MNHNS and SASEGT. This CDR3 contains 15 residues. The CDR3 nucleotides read TGTGCCAGCAGTGAACCAGGGGCTGGTGGAAACACCATATATTTT. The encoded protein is CASSEPGAGGNTIYF.

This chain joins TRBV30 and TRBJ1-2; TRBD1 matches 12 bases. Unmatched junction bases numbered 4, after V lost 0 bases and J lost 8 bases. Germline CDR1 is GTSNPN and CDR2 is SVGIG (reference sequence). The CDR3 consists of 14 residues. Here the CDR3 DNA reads TGTGCCTGGAGTGTATCCGGGACAGGGGGCGGCTACACCTTC. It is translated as CAWSVSGTGGGYTF.

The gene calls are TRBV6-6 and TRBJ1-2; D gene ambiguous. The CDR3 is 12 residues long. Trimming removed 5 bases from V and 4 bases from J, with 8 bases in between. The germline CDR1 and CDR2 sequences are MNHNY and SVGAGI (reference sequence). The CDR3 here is CASSPTLYGYTF. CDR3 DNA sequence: TGTGCCAGCAGTCCTACCCTCTATGGCTACACCTTC.

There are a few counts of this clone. CDR3 residues: CASSFSGRAGELFF. The CDR3 DNA is TGTGCCAGCAGCTTTAGCGGGAGGGCCGGGGAGCTGTTTTTT. The chain couples TRBV7-9 to TRBJ2-2, with 11 bases that match TRBD2. CDR1 and CDR2 from the germline V gene are SEHNR and FQNEAQ (reference sequence). The CDR3 spans 14 residues. The V segment lost 3 bases and the J segment 6 bases; nucleotides outside the gene matches: 0.

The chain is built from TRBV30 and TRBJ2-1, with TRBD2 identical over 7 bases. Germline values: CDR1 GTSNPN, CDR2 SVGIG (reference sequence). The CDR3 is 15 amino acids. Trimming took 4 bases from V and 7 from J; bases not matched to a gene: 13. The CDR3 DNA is TGTGCCTGGACCCCCCGGGCGGGAGTGGGGAATGAGCAGTTCTTC. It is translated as CAWTPRAGVGNEQFF. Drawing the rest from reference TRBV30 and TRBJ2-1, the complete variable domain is SQTIHQWPATLVQPVGSPLSLECTVEGTSNPNLYWYRQAAGRGLQLLFYSVGIGQISSEVPQNLSASRPQDRQFILSSKKLLLSDSGFYLCAWTPRAGVGNEQFFGPGTRLTVL.

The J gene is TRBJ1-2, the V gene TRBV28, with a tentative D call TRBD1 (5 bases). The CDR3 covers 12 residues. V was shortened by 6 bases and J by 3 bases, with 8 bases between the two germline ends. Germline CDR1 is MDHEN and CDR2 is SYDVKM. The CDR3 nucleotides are TGTGCCAGCAGCGGGGGTTACTATGGCTACACCTTC. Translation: CASSGGYYGYTF.